Included here is one T cell receptor beta chain sequence, with context. This entry is derived from a study of control samples from healthy donors and cancer patients. Data came from immunoSEQ multiplex PCR; TCRdb stores just in-frame clones and leaves some out. The sample lists 45,000 to 60,000 clones; approximately 94% were seen once. The receptor was isolated from a man aged 25-40 years in good health. Sequencing was carried out using blood.

The CDR3 DNA reads TGTGCCAGCAGCTTGGCTGTGGTTAGGGGACAAGAGACCCAGTACTTC. It yields the protein CASSLAVVRGQETQYF. The chain employs TRBV5-8 and TRBJ2-5, with D possibly matching TRBD1 (5 bases). This CDR3 comprises 16 residues. V lost 0 bases and J 2 bases, leaving 14 bases between the germline ends. CDR1 and CDR2 from the germline V gene are SGHTS and YDEGEE.